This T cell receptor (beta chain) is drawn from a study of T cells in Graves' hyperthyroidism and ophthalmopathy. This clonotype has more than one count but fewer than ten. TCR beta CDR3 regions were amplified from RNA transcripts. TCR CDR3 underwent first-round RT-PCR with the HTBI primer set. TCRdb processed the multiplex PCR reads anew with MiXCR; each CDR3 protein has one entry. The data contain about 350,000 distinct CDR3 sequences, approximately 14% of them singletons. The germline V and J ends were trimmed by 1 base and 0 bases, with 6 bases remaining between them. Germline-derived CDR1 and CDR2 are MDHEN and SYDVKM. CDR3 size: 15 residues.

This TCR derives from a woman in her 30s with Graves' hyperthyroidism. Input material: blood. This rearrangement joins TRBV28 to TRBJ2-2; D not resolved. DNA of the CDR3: TGTGCCAGCAGTTTATTACGCCCGAACACCGGGGAGCTGTTTTTT. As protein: CASSLLRPNTGELFF.